This T cell receptor beta chain was observed in a study of cytomegalovirus exposure and HLA in healthy donors. The sample holds a few counts of this clone. Its antigen is undetermined. The PCR had 60 Vbeta and 13 Jbeta primers. Produced via immunoSEQ multiplex PCR; TCRdb's table is partial and in-frame only. The data hold about 270,000 clones, with 65% to 85% observed a single time. Study observations and caveats: It was confirmed in vitro that a few of the CMV-associated chains were specific for CMV antigens.

The length of the CDR3 is 15 residues. Per germline, CDR1 SGHRS and CDR2 YFSETQ. The V end lost 1 base, the J end lost 3 bases, and 13 bases lay between the germline ends. The receptor was isolated from a female donor in good health and CMV-seronegative. The rearrangement links TRBV5-1 to TRBJ1-1, with D perhaps TRBD1 (5 bases). The sample consisted of PBMCs. In DNA form, the CDR3 reads TGCGCCAGCAGCTTGAGTCCGGGGGATCACACTGAAGCTTTCTTT. Amino acid sequence: CASSLSPGDHTEAFF.